The subject of this entry is one TCR beta chain. CDR1 and CDR2 (germline): LGHNA, YNFKEQ. This CDR3 comprises 17 residues. Trimming removed 4 bases from V and 1 base from J; junction bases left unmatched: 9. This record comes from a study of shared clonotypes between healthy human individuals. The naive CD8 fraction comprised CD45RO-negative cells positively selected for CCR7 and excluded terminally differentiated effector memory CD45RA+ cells. Sequencing used immunoSEQ multiplex PCR; TCRdb keeps in-frame clones, though not all of them. The table lists 2 million to 2.5 million clones, about 92% of them singletons, with 1.7% in the top ten.

This sequence joins TRBV4-2 and TRBJ2-5; 10 nucleotides align to TRBD2. Sequencing used naive CD8+ T cells from PBMCs. The receptor's source is a man younger than 35 in good health. Some clones in this sample may be carry-over from other donors' samples. The CDR3 sequence is CASSLYLAGDPQETQYF. DNA for the CDR3: TGTGCCAGCAGCCTCTATCTAGCGGGAGACCCCCAAGAGACCCAGTACTTC.